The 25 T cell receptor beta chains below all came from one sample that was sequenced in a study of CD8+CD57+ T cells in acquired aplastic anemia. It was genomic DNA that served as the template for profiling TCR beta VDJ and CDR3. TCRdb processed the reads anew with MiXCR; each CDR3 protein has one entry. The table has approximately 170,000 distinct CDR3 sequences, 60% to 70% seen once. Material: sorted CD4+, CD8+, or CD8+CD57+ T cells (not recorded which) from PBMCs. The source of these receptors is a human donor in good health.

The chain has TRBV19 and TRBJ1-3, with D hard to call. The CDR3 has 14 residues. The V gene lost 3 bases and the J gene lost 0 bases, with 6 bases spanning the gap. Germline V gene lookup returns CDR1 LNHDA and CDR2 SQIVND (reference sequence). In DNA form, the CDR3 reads TGTGCCAGTAGTATCGGGGTCTCTGGAAACACCATATATTTT. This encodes CASSIGVSGNTIYF.

The CDR3 protein is CASSIQGDSGNTIYF. DNA for the CDR3: TGTGCCAGTAGTATACAGGGGGACTCCGGAAACACCATATATTTT. The chain links TRBV19 to TRBJ1-3; 7 bases are a match to TRBD1. CDR1 is LNHDA and CDR2 is SQIVND in the germline V gene (reference sequence). J gave up 4 bases and V 2 bases, and 5 bases lay outside the gene matches. The length of the CDR3 is 15 residues.

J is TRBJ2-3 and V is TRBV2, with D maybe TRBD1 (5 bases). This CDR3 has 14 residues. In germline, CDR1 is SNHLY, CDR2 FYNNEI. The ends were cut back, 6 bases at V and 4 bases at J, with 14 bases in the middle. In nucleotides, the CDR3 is TGTGCCAGCAGCGTTTCCCCAGGGCCAGATACGCAGTATTTT. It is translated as CASSVSPGPDTQYF.

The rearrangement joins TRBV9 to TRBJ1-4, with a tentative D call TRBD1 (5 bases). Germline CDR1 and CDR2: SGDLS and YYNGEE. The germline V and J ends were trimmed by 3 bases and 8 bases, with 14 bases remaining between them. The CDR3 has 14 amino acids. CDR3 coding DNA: TGTGCCAGCAGCGAGGCAGGGTTGAAAGAAAAACTGTTTTTT. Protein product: CASSEAGLKEKLFF.

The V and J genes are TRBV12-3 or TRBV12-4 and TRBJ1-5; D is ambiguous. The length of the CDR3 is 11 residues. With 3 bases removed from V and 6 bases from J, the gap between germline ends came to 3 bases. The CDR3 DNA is TGTGCCAGCAGTTTGGGTCAGCCCCAGCATTTT. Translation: CASSLGQPQHF.

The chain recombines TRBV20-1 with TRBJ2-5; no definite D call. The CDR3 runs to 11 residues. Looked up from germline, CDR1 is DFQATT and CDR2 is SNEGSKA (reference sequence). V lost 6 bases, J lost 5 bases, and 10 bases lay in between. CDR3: CSASSRETQYF. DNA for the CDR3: TGCAGTGCGTCGAGCCGGGAGACCCAGTACTTC.

The CDR3 sequence is CSVGTGTGSGGYTF. For the CDR3, the DNA is TGCAGCGTGGGTACCGGGACAGGCTCAGGTGGCTACACCTTC. The chain combines TRBV29-1 with TRBJ1-2; 8 bases are shared with TRBD1. J gave up 7 bases and V 6 bases, and 13 bases lay outside the gene matches. Germline values: CDR1 SQVTM, CDR2 ANQGSEA. The CDR3 extends over 14 amino acids.

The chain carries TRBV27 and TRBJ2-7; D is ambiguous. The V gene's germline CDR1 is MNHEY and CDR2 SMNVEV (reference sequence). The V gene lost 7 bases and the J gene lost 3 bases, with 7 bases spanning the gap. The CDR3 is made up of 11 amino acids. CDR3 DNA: TGTGCCAGCACGTTCGGCTACGAGCAGTACTTC. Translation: CASTFGYEQYF.

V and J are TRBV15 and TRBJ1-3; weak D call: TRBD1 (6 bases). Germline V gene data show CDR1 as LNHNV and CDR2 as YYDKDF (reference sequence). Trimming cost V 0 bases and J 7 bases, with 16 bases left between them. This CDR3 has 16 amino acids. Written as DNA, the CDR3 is TGTGCCACCAGCAGAGATCAGACAGGACCCTTGAACACCATATATTTT. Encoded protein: CATSRDQTGPLNTIYF.

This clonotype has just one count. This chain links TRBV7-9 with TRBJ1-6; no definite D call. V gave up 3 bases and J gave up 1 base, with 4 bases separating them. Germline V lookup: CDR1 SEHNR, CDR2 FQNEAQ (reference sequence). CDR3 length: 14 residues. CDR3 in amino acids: CASSFGSYNSPLHF. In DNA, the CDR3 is TGTGCCAGCAGCTTCGGATCCTATAATTCACCCCTCCACTTT.

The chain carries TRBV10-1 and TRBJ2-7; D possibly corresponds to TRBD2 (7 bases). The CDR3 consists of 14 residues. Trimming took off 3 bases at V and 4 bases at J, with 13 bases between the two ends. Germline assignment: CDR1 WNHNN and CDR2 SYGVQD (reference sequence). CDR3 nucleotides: TGCGCCAGCAGTGAAGGGGGGGAAGGTTACGAGCAGTACTTC. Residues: CASSEGGEGYEQYF.

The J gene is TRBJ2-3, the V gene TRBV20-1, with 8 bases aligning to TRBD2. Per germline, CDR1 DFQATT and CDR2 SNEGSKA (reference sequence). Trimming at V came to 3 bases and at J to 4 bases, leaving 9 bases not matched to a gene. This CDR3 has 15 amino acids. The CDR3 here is CSASTSGLGADTQYF. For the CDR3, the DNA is TGCAGTGCTAGCACTAGCGGTTTGGGGGCAGATACGCAGTATTTT.

The CDR3 is CASRGTSHEQYF. DNA for the CDR3: TGTGCCAGCAGAGGGACTAGTCACGAGCAGTACTTC. The chain carries TRBV7-6 and TRBJ2-7; 8 bases are a match to TRBD2. CDR1 and CDR2 (germline): SGHVS, FNYEAQ. The CDR3 extends over 12 amino acids. V dropped 6 bases and J dropped 5; count of bases not matched to a gene: 3.

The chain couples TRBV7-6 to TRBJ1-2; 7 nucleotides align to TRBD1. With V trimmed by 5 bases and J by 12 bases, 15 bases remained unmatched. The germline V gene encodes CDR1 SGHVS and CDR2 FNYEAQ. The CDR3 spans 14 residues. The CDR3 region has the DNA TGTGCCAGCAGCCCTGTGACAGGGAACTCTGGAAACACCTTC. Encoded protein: CASSPVTGNSGNTF. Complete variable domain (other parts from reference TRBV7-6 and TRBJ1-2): GAGVSQSPRYKVTKRGQDVALRCDPISGHVSLYWYRQALGQGPEFLTYFNYEAQQDKSGLPNDRFSAERPEGSISTLTIQRTEQRDSAMYRCASSPVTGNSGNTFGSGTRLTVV.

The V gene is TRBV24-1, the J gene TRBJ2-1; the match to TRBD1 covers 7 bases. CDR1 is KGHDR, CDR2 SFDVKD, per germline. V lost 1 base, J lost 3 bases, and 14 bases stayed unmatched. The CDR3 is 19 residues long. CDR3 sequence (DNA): TGTGCCACCAGTGATTTTTTGAACAGGGGTCTTGTGGTCTACAATGAGCAGTTCTTC. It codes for CATSDFLNRGLVVYNEQFF.

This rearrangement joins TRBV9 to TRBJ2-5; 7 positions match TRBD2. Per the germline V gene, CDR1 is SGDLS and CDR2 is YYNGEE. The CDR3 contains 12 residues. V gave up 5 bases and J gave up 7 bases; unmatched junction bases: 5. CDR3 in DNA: TGTGCCAGCAGGGGAGGGGAAGGGACCCAGTACTTC. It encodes CASRGGEGTQYF.

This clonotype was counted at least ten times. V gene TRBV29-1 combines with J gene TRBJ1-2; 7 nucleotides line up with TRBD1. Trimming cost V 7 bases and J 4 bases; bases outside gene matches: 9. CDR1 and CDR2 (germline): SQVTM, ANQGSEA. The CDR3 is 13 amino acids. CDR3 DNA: TGCAGCGATTCAGGACAGGAAGGCTATGGCTACACCTTC. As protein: CSDSGQEGYGYTF.

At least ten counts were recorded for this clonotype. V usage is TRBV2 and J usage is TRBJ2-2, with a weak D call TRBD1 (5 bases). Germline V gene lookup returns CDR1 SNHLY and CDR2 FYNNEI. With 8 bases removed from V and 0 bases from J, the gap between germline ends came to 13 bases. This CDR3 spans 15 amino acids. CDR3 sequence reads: CASCNAGTNTGELFF. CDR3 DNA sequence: TGTGCCAGCTGTAACGCAGGGACGAACACCGGGGAGCTGTTTTTT.

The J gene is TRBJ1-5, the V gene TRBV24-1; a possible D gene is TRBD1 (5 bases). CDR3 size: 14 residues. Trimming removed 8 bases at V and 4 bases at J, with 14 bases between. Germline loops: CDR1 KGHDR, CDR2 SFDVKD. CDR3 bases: TGTGCCACCATGGCTGACGGGGGGAATCAGCCCCAGCATTTT. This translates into CATMADGGNQPQHF.

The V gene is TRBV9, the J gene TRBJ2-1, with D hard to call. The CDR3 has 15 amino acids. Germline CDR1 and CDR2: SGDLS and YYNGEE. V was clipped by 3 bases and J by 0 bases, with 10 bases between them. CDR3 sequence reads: CASSARENSYNEQFF. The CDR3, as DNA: TGTGCCAGCAGCGCTAGAGAGAACTCCTACAATGAGCAGTTCTTC.

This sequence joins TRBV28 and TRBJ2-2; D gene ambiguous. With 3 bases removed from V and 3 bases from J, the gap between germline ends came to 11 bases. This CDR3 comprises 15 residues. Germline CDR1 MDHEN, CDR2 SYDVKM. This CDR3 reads CASSLIPAYTGELFF. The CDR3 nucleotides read TGTGCCAGCAGTTTGATTCCGGCGTACACCGGGGAGCTGTTTTTT.

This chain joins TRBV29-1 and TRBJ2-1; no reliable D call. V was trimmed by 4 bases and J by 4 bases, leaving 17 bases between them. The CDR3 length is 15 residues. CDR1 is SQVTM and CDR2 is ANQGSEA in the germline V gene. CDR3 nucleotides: TGCAGCGTTGGCGAAGCGCCCAGTTTTTACAATGAGCAGTTCTTC. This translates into CSVGEAPSFYNEQFF.

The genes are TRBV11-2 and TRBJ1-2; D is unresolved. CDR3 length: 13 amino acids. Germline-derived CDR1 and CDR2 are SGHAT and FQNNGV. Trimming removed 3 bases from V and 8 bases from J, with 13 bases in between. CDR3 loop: CASSLDPSLGYTF. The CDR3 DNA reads TGTGCCAGCAGCTTGGATCCCTCCTTGGGCTACACCTTC.

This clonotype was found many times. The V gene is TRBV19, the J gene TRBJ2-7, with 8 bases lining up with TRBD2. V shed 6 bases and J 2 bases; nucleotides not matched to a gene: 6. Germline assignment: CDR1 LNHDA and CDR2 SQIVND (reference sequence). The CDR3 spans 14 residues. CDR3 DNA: TGTGCCAGTAGGATGACTAGCGCTACCTACGAGCAGTACTTC. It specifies CASRMTSATYEQYF.

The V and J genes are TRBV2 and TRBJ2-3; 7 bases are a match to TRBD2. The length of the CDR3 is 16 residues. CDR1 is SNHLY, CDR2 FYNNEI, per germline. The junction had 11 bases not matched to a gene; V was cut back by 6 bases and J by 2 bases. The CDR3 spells CASSLSLAAPTDTQYF. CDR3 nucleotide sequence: TGTGCCAGCAGCTTGTCCCTAGCGGCCCCCACAGATACGCAGTATTTT.